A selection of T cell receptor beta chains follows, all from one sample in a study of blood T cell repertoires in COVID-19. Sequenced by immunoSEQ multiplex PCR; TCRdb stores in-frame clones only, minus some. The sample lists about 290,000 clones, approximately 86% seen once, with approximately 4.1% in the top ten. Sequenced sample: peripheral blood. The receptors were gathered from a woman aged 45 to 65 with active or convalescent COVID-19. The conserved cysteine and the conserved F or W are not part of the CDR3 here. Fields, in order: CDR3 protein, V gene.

ASRGTGGDYGYT	TRBV5-6
ASSQEARYYGYT	TRBV14
SALLTGADTQY	TRBV29-1
ASSPARAQGNSPLH	TRBV18
ASSLSGLARGEQF	TRBV7-9
ASSDDRLAGGNEQY	TRBV6-1
ASSFGSGWEQF	TRBV27
ATSRDHSTDTQY	TRBV15
SAAGHGYT	TRBV20-1
ASSQLQTGLAF	TRBV3-1/TRBV3-2
ASSLWREETQY	TRBV7-9
ASSHAGGSSGNTIY	TRBV14
SVETGGREKLF	TRBV29-1
SAVKQGTEAF	TRBV29-1
ASSVDGAGGPYGYT	TRBV9
ASSLRASGRTDTQY	TRBV7-2
ASSPPAGAIYGYT	TRBV5-1
ASSLSPGLAGAEQY	TRBV9
ASSVLDSFPDTQY	TRBV9
ASEFGAVNTEAF	TRBV7-9
ASSWFPGTEAF	TRBV7-8
ASSRDRSLNQPQH	TRBV19
ASRMGAERRDTQY	TRBV10-2
ASSFQPGFAYEQY	TRBV14
ASSSRGGTEAF	TRBV7-2
ASSSGDSYNEQF	TRBV28
ASRERGGTGELF	TRBV10-1
ASSLTGDTEAF	TRBV27
AISGDTEAF	TRBV10-3
ASSLRLYGYT	TRBV28
ASSFRNTEAF	TRBV5-4
ASSINRDRAYGYT	TRBV19
ASSLDRALNTEAF	TRBV7-2
ASNSGTAYNEQF	TRBV2
ASSPWENTQY	TRBV3-1/TRBV3-2
ASSFYYGWNEKLF	TRBV5-6
ASSEPRGSYNSPLH	TRBV2
ASSREGRDEQF	TRBV5-1
ASTREGVGYT	TRBV12-3/TRBV12-4
ASSTRTRETQY	TRBV7-2
ASSLAGEGTEAF	TRBV7-2
ASSLAGTTNNEQF	TRBV7-2
ASSLQGAKADGYT	TRBV18
ASRVGTGQETQY	TRBV5-5
ASSLRVRSYEQY	TRBV7-3
ASSLDLSGELF	TRBV5-1
ASSNSGGPQETQY	TRBV19
ATSDSGQDLEKLF	TRBV24-1
ASSRGGTEAYEQY	TRBV11-2
SVQLNRNTEAF	TRBV29-1
ATSGSGNNEQF	TRBV24-1
ASSSGRDSGNTIY	TRBV18
ASSFPSYNEQF	TRBV12-1